This entry lists 20 T cell receptor beta chains sequenced from one sample in a study of Graves' ophthalmopathy and Graves' hyperthyroidism (dated by TCRdb to between 2018 and 2020). Data came from an Illumina HiSeq 2000. For repertoire sequencing, the TCR beta CDR3 regions were amplified from RNA transcripts. The first round was an RT-PCR using HTBI primers with the Qiagen OneStep RT-PCR kit, and this first round was followed by a second-round multiplex PCR, then size selection and purification. The raw public data were reprocessed by TCRdb itself: fastp quality trimming at Q25, MiXCR clonotype calling, in-frame beta chains only. Entries that share a CDR3 protein sequence are merged under the most common genes and DNA. The sample table contains around 1.1 million distinct CDR3 sequences; only one count was recorded for 35% to 40% of them. Jointly, the top ten make up approximately 10% of the sample.

The source material was peripheral blood or thyroid tissue (not recorded which). The source is an adult man with Graves' hyperthyroidism.

The rearrangement joins TRBV15 to TRBJ1-1, with D possibly matching TRBD1 (5 bases). The CDR3 spans 15 residues. Trimming took off 6 bases at V and 0 bases at J, with 14 bases between the two ends. Germline V lookup: CDR1 LNHNV, CDR2 YYDKDF (reference sequence). In DNA form, the CDR3 reads TGTGCCACCAGTAGGGTTTCAGGGTTGAACACTGAAGCTTTCTTT. Its protein product is CATSRVSGLNTEAFF.

The rearrangement uses TRBV2 and TRBJ2-7; D is perhaps TRBD2 (5 bases). CDR1 and CDR2 from the germline V gene are SNHLY and FYNNEI. With 5 bases removed from V and 2 bases from J, the gap between germline ends came to 19 bases. The CDR3 contains 16 residues. CDR3 sequence reads: CASSSIRGRPPYEQYF. CDR3 DNA sequence: TGTGCCAGCAGTAGTATACGAGGGCGTCCTCCCTACGAGCAGTACTTC.

The rearrangement uses TRBV20-1 and TRBJ2-2; no firm D call. Germline values: CDR1 DFQATT, CDR2 SNEGSKA (reference sequence). The length of the CDR3 is 14 residues. Trimming pared 3 bases from V and 5 bases from J, leaving 13 bases between. In nucleotides, the CDR3 is TGCAGTGCTAGTTCCTCGGTTGGGACCGGGGAGCTGTTTTTT. Its translation is CSASSSVGTGELFF.

This clonotype was recorded at least ten times. V is TRBV7-9 and J is TRBJ1-5, with TRBD1 matching over 8 bases. After removal of 4 bases from V and 4 bases from J, the junction contained 3 bases not matched to a gene. Looked up from germline, CDR1 is SEHNR and CDR2 is FQNEAQ (reference sequence). CDR3 length equals 14 residues. This CDR3 is CASSSQGANQPQHF. CDR3 bases: TGTGCCAGCAGCTCCCAGGGGGCGAATCAGCCCCAGCATTTT.

The sample holds many counts of this clonotype. The chain carries TRBV15 and TRBJ2-7; D tentatively reads TRBD1 or TRBD2 (5 bases each). Trimming took 6 bases from V and 5 from J, leaving 17 bases between them. CDR1 is LNHNV and CDR2 is YYDKDF in the germline V gene (reference sequence). This CDR3 region has 14 residues. The CDR3 loop reads CATRRGSVGDEQYF. The CDR3 bases are TGTGCCACCAGGCGAGGGAGTGTAGGGGACGAGCAGTACTTC.

DNA of the CDR3: TGTGCCAGCAGCCCCTGGTCGGGGAACTGCGAGCAGTACTTC. This translates into CASSPWSGNCEQYF. V is TRBV6-5 and J is TRBJ2-7, with a weak D call TRBD2 (5 bases). With 6 bases removed from V and 6 bases from J, the gap between germline ends came to 18 bases. CDR1 is MNHEY and CDR2 is SVGAGI in the germline V gene. This CDR3 has 14 amino acids.

This clonotype has more than one count but fewer than ten. The chain carries TRBV7-9 and TRBJ2-2; TRBD2 matches at 9 bases. J was trimmed by 0 bases and V by 5 bases; bases with no gene match: 4. Germline CDR1 and CDR2: SEHNR and FQNEAQ (reference sequence). This CDR3 spans 16 amino acids. CDR3 sequence (DNA): TGTGCCAGCAGCCCCCTAGCGGGATCGAACACCGGGGAGCTGTTTTTT. Its translation: CASSPLAGSNTGELFF.

Concerning this clonotype itself: A much larger clone is a single base away; this may be a read error. The chain couples TRBV7-9 to TRBJ1-5, with D unclear. V was trimmed by 1 base and J by 3 bases, leaving 10 bases between them. Germline CDR1 SEHNR, CDR2 FQNEAQ (reference sequence). CDR3 size: 15 residues. The CDR3 region is CASSLVAAINQPQHF. In DNA form, the CDR3 reads TGTGCCAGCAGCTTAGTAGCGGCAATCAATCAGCCCCAGCATTTT.

The chain recombines TRBV5-5 with TRBJ1-4; no clear D. Germline values: CDR1 SGHKS, CDR2 YYEKEE (reference sequence). The CDR3 sequence is 14 residues long. Trimming shortened V by 3 bases and J by 10 bases, and 16 bases separated the two germline ends. The CDR3 sequence: CASSSDAASGKLFF. For the CDR3, the DNA is TGTGCCAGCAGCTCGGACGCGGCTTCGGGAAAACTGTTTTTT.

The chain couples TRBV11-2 to TRBJ2-7, with a possible D match to TRBD2 (6 bases). Germline lookup yields CDR1 SGHAT and CDR2 FQNNGV. CDR3 length: 14 residues. V was cut by 7 bases and J by 2 bases, with 15 bases left in between. The CDR3 nucleotides are TGTGCCAGCAACAAAATATGGGGGGCCTACGAGCAGTACTTC. As protein: CASNKIWGAYEQYF.

This clonotype is a singleton in its sample. Because the CDR3 is missing its conserved closing phenylalanine or tryptophan, this is likely a read error. V is TRBV7-8 and J is TRBJ2-7; a possible D gene is TRBD1 (6 bases). Per germline, CDR1 SGHVS and CDR2 FQNEAQ. V was trimmed by 3 bases and J by 2 bases, leaving 8 bases between them. The CDR3 extends over 13 amino acids. The CDR3 loop reads CASSFEGAYEQYL. In nucleotides, the CDR3 is TGTGCCAGCAGCTTCGAGGGGGCCTACGAGCAGTACCTC.

A remark on this clonotype: With a much larger clone just one base away, this may be a read error. The chain has TRBV7-3 and TRBJ2-2, with D uncertain. The CDR3 runs 14 residues. In germline, CDR1 is SGHTA, CDR2 FQGTGA. The CDR3 loop is CPSSLSGFSGELFF. The DNA of the CDR3 is TGTCCCAGCAGCTTATCCGGTTTTTCCGGGGAGCTGTTTTTT.

This clonotype was detected ten times or more. The J gene is TRBJ1-2, the V gene TRBV29-1; D is ambiguous. CDR3 length equals 12 residues. The germline V gene has CDR1 SQVTM and CDR2 ANQGSEA. V lost 7 bases to trimming and J lost 0 bases, with 9 bases between them. CDR3 DNA sequence: TGCAGCGCCACACACTCTAACTATGGCTACACCTTC. This gives the protein CSATHSNYGYTF.

The table lists this clonotype with a few counts. The rearrangement uses TRBV10-3 and TRBJ2-5; 9 nucleotides match TRBD2. With 6 bases clipped from V and 5 bases from J, the junction kept 10 bases outside the gene matches. Germline CDR1 reads ENHRY; CDR2 reads SYGVKD. The CDR3 contains 15 residues. The CDR3 nucleotides are TGTGCCATCAGCCCCCTAGCGGGAACTGGCGAGACCCAGTACTTC. Protein: CAISPLAGTGETQYF.

This clonotype was detected many times. The V gene is TRBV9, the J gene TRBJ1-3; perhaps TRBD1 as D (6 bases). CDR3 length: 13 residues. Deletions cut 4 bases from V and 4 bases from J, with 9 bases between. Germline CDR1 and CDR2: SGDLS and YYNGEE. CDR3 DNA sequence: TGTGCCAGCAGCCAGGGGTTCGGAAACACCATATATTTT. This sequence encodes CASSQGFGNTIYF.

Details on this clonotype: One base away lies a much larger clone, so this may be a sequencing read error. The chain joins TRBV7-9 to TRBJ2-7; D perhaps matches TRBD2 (5 bases). V shed 4 bases and J shed 4 bases, with 14 bases lying between them. CDR1 SEHNR and CDR2 FQNEAQ come from the germline V gene (reference sequence). The CDR3 covers 14 residues. The CDR3 protein is CASSSTGLQYEQYF. In DNA form, the CDR3 reads TGTGCCAGCAGCTCGACTGGACTGCAGTACGAGCAGTACTTC.

The table lists this clonotype with many counts. The chain uses TRBV11-2 and TRBJ1-1; D is possibly TRBD1 (6 bases). CDR3 length equals 14 residues. CDR1 and CDR2 from the germline V gene are SGHAT and FQNNGV. Trimming stripped 5 bases from V and 2 bases from J, with 12 bases between. CDR3 sequence (DNA): TGTGCCAGCAGCCCGCCGGACAGAAACACTGAAGCTTTCTTT. Its protein is CASSPPDRNTEAFF.

This clonotype was counted a single time. The chain couples TRBV15 to TRBJ1-5, with 7 bases fitting TRBD1. With V trimmed by 3 bases and J by 0 bases, 11 bases remained unmatched. CDR3 length: 18 amino acids. Germline lookup yields CDR1 LNHNV and CDR2 YYDKDF (reference sequence). CDR3 in amino acids: CATSSTGTVLNSNQPQHF. CDR3 in DNA: TGTGCCACCAGCAGCACCGGGACAGTCCTAAATAGCAATCAGCCCCAGCATTTT.

The genes are TRBV5-1 and TRBJ1-5, with a tentative D call TRBD1 (6 bases). Germline CDR1 SGHRS, CDR2 YFSETQ. Trimming removed 4 bases at V and 8 bases at J, with 25 bases between. This CDR3 contains 17 residues. The CDR3 nucleotides read TGCGCCAGCAGCGTTGGGGTCAGGGGATGGCCGGGAGAGCCCCAGCATTTT. Amino acid sequence: CASSVGVRGWPGEPQHF.

This clonotype showed up just a few times. The gene calls are TRBV7-9 and TRBJ2-2, with unresolved D. Trimming cost V 2 bases and J 4 bases, with 5 bases left between them. The CDR3 is 13 amino acids. CDR1 and CDR2 (germline): SEHNR, FQNEAQ (reference sequence). The CDR3 sequence is CASSLLRTGELFF. CDR3 coding DNA: TGTGCCAGCAGCTTATTACGCACCGGGGAGCTGTTTTTT.